Presented here are 14 T cell receptor beta chains from one specimen sequenced in a study of T cell responses to AZD1222 COVID-19 vaccine. Measured with immunoSEQ multiplex PCR; TCRdb has only the in-frame clones, and not every one. The table includes about 220,000 clones, about 93% detected once. The material sequenced was peripheral blood, taken on day 0 of MenACWY control vaccination. These receptors came from an adult in good health.

J is TRBJ1-1 and V is TRBV2; 7 positions agree with TRBD1. Germline values: CDR1 SNHLY, CDR2 FYNNEI. After removal of 5 bases from V and 6 bases from J, the junction contained 9 bases not matched to a gene. The CDR3 runs to 14 residues. CDR3 loop: CASSFLQGEAEAFF. DNA for the CDR3: TGTGCCAGCAGTTTCCTCCAGGGGGAGGCTGAAGCTTTCTTT. Full variable domain (rest looked up from reference TRBV2 and TRBJ1-1): EPEVTQTPSHQVTQMGQEVILRCVPISNHLYFYWYRQILGQKVEFLVSFYNNEISEKSEIFDDQFSVERPDGSNFTLKIRSTKLEDSAMYFCASSFLQGEAEAFFGQGTRLTVV.

The V call is TRBV5-4, the J call TRBJ1-2; D call uncertain. The CDR3 is 16 amino acids. Germline V CDR1 and CDR2: SGHNT, YYREEE (reference sequence). Trimming cost V 1 base and J 3 bases, with 16 bases left between them. The CDR3 DNA follows: TGTGCCAGCAGCTTGTCTTCGGCAGGTGAAGACTATGGCTACACCTTC. Protein: CASSLSSAGEDYGYTF.

V is TRBV2 and J is TRBJ2-2, with 8 positions matching TRBD2. V gave up 6 bases and J gave up 8 bases; unmatched junction bases: 11. This CDR3 region has 15 residues. The germline gives CDR1 SNHLY, CDR2 FYNNEI. The CDR3 sequence is CASRVVAGGLGELFF. The CDR3 DNA reads as TGTGCCAGCAGGGTCGTGGCGGGGGGTCTGGGGGAGCTGTTTTTT.

The chain recombines TRBV6-5 with TRBJ2-1; 11 positions match TRBD2. Trimming at V came to 5 bases and at J to 6 bases, leaving 3 bases not matched to a gene. Germline V lookup: CDR1 MNHEY, CDR2 SVGAGI. The CDR3 covers 14 residues. DNA of the CDR3: TGTGCCAGCAGTCTAGCGGGGGGCCCCAATGAGCAGTTCTTC. Amino acids: CASSLAGGPNEQFF.

The V call is TRBV18, the J call TRBJ2-2, with D possibly matching TRBD2 (6 bases). The CDR3 spans 16 residues. V was clipped by 3 bases and J by 4 bases, with 15 bases between them. Germline V CDR1 and CDR2: KGHSH, LQKENI. Written as DNA, the CDR3 is TGTGCCAGCTCACCTCAATCAGGGAGGAGCACCGGGGAGCTGTTTTTT. It translates to CASSPQSGRSTGELFF.

This sequence joins TRBV4-3 and TRBJ2-3; D is possibly TRBD1 (6 bases). Between the trimmed V and J ends, which lost 1 base and 2 bases, there was a span of 10 bases. CDR1 is LGHNA and CDR2 is YSLEER in the germline V gene. This CDR3 has 15 amino acids. The CDR3 coding sequence is TGCGCCAGCAGCCAAGTGGGACATAACACAGATACGCAGTATTTT. This translates into CASSQVGHNTDTQYF.

The rearrangement joins TRBV2 to TRBJ1-3; D is unresolved. The V gene's germline CDR1 is SNHLY and CDR2 FYNNEI. V lost 7 bases, J lost 0 bases, and 10 bases lay in between. This CDR3 has 14 residues. In DNA, the CDR3 is TGTGCCAGCAACTTAGGGAGCTCTGGAAACACCATATATTTT. Translated, it gives CASNLGSSGNTIYF.

V usage is TRBV6-5 and J usage is TRBJ1-3, with D perhaps matching TRBD1 (5 bases). The V gene lost 5 bases and the J gene lost 1 base, with 6 bases spanning the gap. CDR1 is MNHEY and CDR2 is SVGAGI in the germline V gene. The CDR3 consists of 13 residues. This CDR3 is CASSRGSGNTIYF. CDR3 coding DNA: TGTGCCAGCAGTAGGGGTTCTGGAAACACCATATATTTT.

The chain is built from TRBV6-6 and TRBJ1-5; D is unclear. V dropped 10 bases and J dropped 7 bases, with 26 bases sitting between them. CDR3 length: 16 residues. In germline, CDR1 is MNHNY, CDR2 SVGAGI (reference sequence). The CDR3 is CATSRKVQILGQPQHF. CDR3 nucleotide sequence: TGTGCCACCTCACGAAAGGTACAAATCTTGGGGCAGCCCCAGCATTTT.

The gene calls are TRBV7-3 and TRBJ2-3, with 7 bases matching TRBD2. The CDR3 length is 15 residues. V lost 1 base, J lost 2 bases, and 3 bases stayed unmatched. The germline gives CDR1 SGHTA, CDR2 FQGTGA. CDR3 DNA: TGTGCCAGCAGCTTAAGCGGGGGAGTCACAGATACGCAGTATTTT. Translation: CASSLSGGVTDTQYF.

The chain is built from TRBV12-5 and TRBJ1-5; possible D gene TRBD1, 5 bases. Looked up from germline, CDR1 is LGHNT and CDR2 is FRNRAP. This CDR3 has 16 residues. Trimming cost V 0 bases and J 7 bases, with 16 bases left between them. The CDR3 DNA reads as TGTGCTAGTGGTTTGGTACTGACGGGGGAGCACCAGCCCCAGCATTTT. Its translation: CASGLVLTGEHQPQHF.

The gene calls are TRBV6-5 and TRBJ1-2, with 7 bases fitting TRBD1. V lost 5 bases, J lost 1 base, and 4 bases stayed unmatched. There are 14 residues in the CDR3. Germline V gene sequence: CDR1 MNHEY, CDR2 SVGAGI. The CDR3 sequence: CASSKHRGNYGYTF. CDR3 nucleotide sequence: TGTGCCAGCAGTAAACACAGGGGTAACTATGGCTACACCTTC.

The chain carries TRBV20-1 and TRBJ1-6; TRBD1 is a possible D gene (5 bases). Germline V gene data show CDR1 as DFQATT and CDR2 as SNEGSKA (reference sequence). The CDR3 is made up of 11 amino acids. V was trimmed by 7 bases and J by 16 bases, leaving 17 bases between them. The CDR3 loop reads CSDSLGDRLHF. The CDR3 bases are TGCAGTGACTCGTTAGGGGACCGACTCCACTTT.

The J gene is TRBJ2-7, the V gene TRBV13; D possibly corresponds to TRBD1 (6 bases). Germline CDR1 reads PRHDT; CDR2 reads FYEKMQ (reference sequence). Deletions cut 5 bases from V and 4 bases from J, with 18 bases between. This CDR3 is 15 amino acids long. The CDR3 nucleotides read TGTGCCAGCAGCGCAACTGGGCAGGGGAGATACGAGCAGTACTTC. Its translation is CASSATGQGRYEQYF. Supplemented by reference TRBV13 and TRBJ2-7, the full variable domain reads AAGVIQSPRHLIKEKRETATLKCYPIPRHDTVYWYQQGPGQDPQFLISFYEKMQSDKGSIPDRFSAQQFSDYHSELNMSSLELGDSALYFCASSATGQGRYEQYFGPGTRLTVT.